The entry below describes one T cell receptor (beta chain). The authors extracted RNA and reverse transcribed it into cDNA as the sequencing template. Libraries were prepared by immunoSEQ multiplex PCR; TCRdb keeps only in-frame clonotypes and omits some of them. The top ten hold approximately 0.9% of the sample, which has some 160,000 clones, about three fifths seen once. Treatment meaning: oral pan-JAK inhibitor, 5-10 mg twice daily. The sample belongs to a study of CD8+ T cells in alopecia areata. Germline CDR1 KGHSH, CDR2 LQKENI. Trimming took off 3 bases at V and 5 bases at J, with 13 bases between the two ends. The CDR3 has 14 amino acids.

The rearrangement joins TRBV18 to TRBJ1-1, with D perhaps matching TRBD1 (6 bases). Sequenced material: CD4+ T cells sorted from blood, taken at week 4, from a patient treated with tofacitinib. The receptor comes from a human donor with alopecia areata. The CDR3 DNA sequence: TGTGCCAGCTCACCCCTTCAACAGGGAACTGAAGCTTTCTTT. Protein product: CASSPLQQGTEAFF.